The rows below give T cell receptor beta chains drawn from one sample of a study of identical twins. MiXCR, run by TCRdb on the 5' RACE reads, gives a single entry per CDR3 protein. The data contain some 710,000 distinct CDR3 sequences, over 5% of them singletons. The sequencing sample was made of naive T cells sorted from blood. These receptors were obtained from a man younger than 35 in good health. CDR3s include the opening cysteine and the closing phenylalanine or tryptophan. Each record gives: D gene, V gene, clone size, J gene, CDR3 protein, CDR3 DNA. A D gene is named only where the DNA matches it firmly. Expanded clones are given a class, and other clones once, few, many or no size at all.

D: .
V: TRBV20-1
size: many
J: TRBJ2-3
CDR3: CSASQFRTDTQYF
DNA: TGCAGTGCTTCCCAGTTTCGCACAGATACGCAGTATTTT

D: TRBD1
V: TRBV4-1
size: few
J: TRBJ1-2
CDR3: CASSHPTLEYRGPVGGYTF
DNA: TGCGCCAGCAGCCATCCCACGCTCGAATACAGGGGGCCCGTAGGTGGCTACACCTTC

D: .
V: TRBV6-1
size: many
J: TRBJ2-7
CDR3: CASSPMGSGSFYEQYF
DNA: TGTGCCAGCAGTCCCATGGGTAGCGGATCCTTCTACGAGCAGTACTTC

D: .
V: TRBV7-9
size: .
J: TRBJ2-1
CDR3: CARGGSWEDEQFF
DNA: TGTGCCAGAGGGGGGTCCTGGGAGGATGAGCAGTTCTTC

D: .
V: TRBV10-3
size: .
J: TRBJ1-1
CDR3: CAISRSGDTEAFF
DNA: TGTGCCATCAGTAGGTCAGGGGACACTGAAGCTTTCTTT

D: TRBD2
V: TRBV6-5
size: many
J: TRBJ2-4
CDR3: CASSSRTSGRGLAKNIQYF
DNA: TGTGCCAGCAGTTCCCGGACTAGCGGGAGGGGACTAGCCAAAAACATTCAGTACTTC

D: TRBD1
V: TRBV5-1
size: .
J: TRBJ2-1
CDR3: CASRDQGTGVSYNEQFF
DNA: TGCGCCAGCAGGGACCAAGGGACAGGGGTCTCCTACAATGAGCAGTTCTTC

D: .
V: TRBV7-9
size: many
J: TRBJ1-6
CDR3: CASSFGSTYNSPLHF
DNA: TGTGCCAGCAGCTTTGGCAGCACCTATAATTCACCCCTCCACTTT

D: TRBD2
V: TRBV11-2
size: .
J: TRBJ2-5
CDR3: CASSHGTSGTQETQYF
DNA: TGTGCCAGCAGTCACGGGACTAGCGGGACCCAAGAGACCCAGTACTTC

D: .
V: TRBV20-1
size: .
J: TRBJ2-1
CDR3: CSALFVAVSYNEKFF
DNA: TGCAGTGCTCTCTTCGTGGCGGTCTCCTACAATGAGAAGTTCTTC

D: .
V: TRBV20-1
size: many
J: TRBJ2-1
CDR3: CSAYDRYNEQFF
DNA: TGCAGTGCTTACGACAGATACAATGAGCAGTTCTTC

D: .
V: TRBV12-3/TRBV12-4
size: many
J: TRBJ2-3
CDR3: CASSVGSAGTDTQYF
DNA: TGTGCCAGCAGCGTCGGGAGTGCGGGCACAGATACGCAGTATTTT

D: TRBD1
V: TRBV7-7
size: .
J: TRBJ2-3
CDR3: CASRATGGDTQYF
DNA: TGTGCCAGCAGGGCTACAGGGGGAGATACGCAGTATTTT

D: .
V: TRBV5-1
size: .
J: TRBJ2-5
CDR3: CASSLSKRTKETQYF
DNA: TGCGCCAGCAGCTTGTCTAAGCGCACCAAAGAGACCCAGTACTTC